One TCR beta chain is described in this entry. The target antigen is unknown. The PCR had 60 Vbeta and 13 Jbeta primers. TCRdb's table, derived via immunoSEQ multiplex PCR, lists solely in-frame clones and lacks some. Of around 150,000 clones listed, more than 60% are singletons. These data come from a study of cytomegalovirus exposure and HLA in healthy donors. About the study: Most donors, less than 85% of a few hundred genotyped, fell in the Caucasian-associated ancestry cluster. Study outcomes and limitations: The majority of CMV-associated TCR beta chains were reported as apparently HLA-restricted in a later analysis. Analysis was carried out at a later point, and it linked a missense DCLRE1C variant to TCR beta V- and J-gene trimming.

Donors were nominally healthy when sampled, though unrecorded immune exposures were likely. Germline V gene lookup returns CDR1 SEHNR and CDR2 FQNEAQ (reference sequence). This CDR3 has 13 amino acids. Trimming pared 1 base from V and 8 bases from J, leaving 9 bases between. This receptor was obtained from a male donor in good health and CMV-seronegative. The V call is TRBV7-9, the J call TRBJ2-1; possibly TRBD2 for D (5 bases). The sample comprised PBMCs. The CDR3 is CASSLVAGDEQFF. The DNA for the CDR3 is TGTGCCAGCAGCTTAGTGGCCGGGGATGAGCAGTTCTTC.